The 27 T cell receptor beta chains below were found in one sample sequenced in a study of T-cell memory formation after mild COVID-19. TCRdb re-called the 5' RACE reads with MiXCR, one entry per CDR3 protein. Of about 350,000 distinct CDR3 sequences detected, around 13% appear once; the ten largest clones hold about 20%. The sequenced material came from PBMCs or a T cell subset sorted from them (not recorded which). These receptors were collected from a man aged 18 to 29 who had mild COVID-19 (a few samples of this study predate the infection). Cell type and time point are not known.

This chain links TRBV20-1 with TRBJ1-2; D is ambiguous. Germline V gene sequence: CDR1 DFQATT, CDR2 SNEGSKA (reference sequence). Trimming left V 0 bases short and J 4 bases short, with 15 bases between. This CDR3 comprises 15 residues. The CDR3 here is CSARDPGTMGYGYTF. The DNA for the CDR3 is TGCAGTGCTAGAGATCCGGGCACCATGGGCTATGGCTACACCTTC.

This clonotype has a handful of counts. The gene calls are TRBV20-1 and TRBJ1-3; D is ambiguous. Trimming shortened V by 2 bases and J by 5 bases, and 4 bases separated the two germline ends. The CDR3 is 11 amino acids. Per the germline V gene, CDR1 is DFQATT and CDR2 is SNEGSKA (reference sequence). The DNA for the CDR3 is TGCAGTGCTAGATTTAGAAACACCATATATTTT. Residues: CSARFRNTIYF.

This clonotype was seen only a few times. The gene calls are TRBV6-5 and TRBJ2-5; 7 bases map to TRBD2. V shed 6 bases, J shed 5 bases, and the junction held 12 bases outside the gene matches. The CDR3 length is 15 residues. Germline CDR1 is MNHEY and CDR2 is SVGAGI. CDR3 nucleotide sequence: TGTGCCAGCAGACCTAGTCTTTGGGGGGGGGAGACCCAGTACTTC. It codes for CASRPSLWGGETQYF.

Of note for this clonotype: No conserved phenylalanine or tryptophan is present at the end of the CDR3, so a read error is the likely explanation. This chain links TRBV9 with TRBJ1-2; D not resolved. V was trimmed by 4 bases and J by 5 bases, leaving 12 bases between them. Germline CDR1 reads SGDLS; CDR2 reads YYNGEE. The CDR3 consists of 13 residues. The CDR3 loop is CASSPSAFYGYTL. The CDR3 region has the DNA TGTGCCAGCAGCCCCAGCGCCTTTTATGGCTACACCCTC.

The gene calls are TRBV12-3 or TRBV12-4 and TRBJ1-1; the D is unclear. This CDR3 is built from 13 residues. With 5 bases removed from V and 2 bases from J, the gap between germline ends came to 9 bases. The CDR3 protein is CASSPRRNTEAFF. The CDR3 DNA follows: TGTGCCAGCAGTCCACGCCGAAACACTGAAGCTTTCTTT.

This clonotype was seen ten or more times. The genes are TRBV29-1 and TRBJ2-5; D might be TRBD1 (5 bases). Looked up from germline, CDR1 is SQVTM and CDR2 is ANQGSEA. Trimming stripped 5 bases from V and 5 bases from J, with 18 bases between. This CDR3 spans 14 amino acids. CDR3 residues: CSVPPLQGRETQYF. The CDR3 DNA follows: TGCAGCGTTCCTCCCCTTCAGGGTAGGGAGACCCAGTACTTC.

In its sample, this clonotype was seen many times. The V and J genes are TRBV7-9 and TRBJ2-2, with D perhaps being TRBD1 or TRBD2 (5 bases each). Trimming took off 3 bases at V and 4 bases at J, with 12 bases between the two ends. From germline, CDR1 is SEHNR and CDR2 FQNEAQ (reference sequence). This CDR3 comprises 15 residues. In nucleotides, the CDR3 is TGTGCCAGCAGCTTGGCAGGGAGTGGCACCGGGGAGCTGTTTTTT. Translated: CASSLAGSGTGELFF.

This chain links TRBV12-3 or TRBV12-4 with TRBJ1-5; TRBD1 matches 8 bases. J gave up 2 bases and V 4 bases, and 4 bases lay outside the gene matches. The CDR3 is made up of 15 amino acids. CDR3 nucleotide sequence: TGTGCCAGCAGTTGGGAGACAGGGGGCAATCAGCCCCAGCATTTT. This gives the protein CASSWETGGNQPQHF.

Here the CDR3 reads CASSGGTINYGYTF. The CDR3, as DNA: TGTGCCAGCAGCGGAGGGACGATTAACTATGGCTACACCTTC. The chain has TRBV7-2 and TRBJ1-2; D may be TRBD1 (5 bases). The CDR3 has 14 amino acids. Trimming removed 5 bases at V and 1 base at J, with 11 bases between. From germline, CDR1 is SGHTA and CDR2 FQGNSA.

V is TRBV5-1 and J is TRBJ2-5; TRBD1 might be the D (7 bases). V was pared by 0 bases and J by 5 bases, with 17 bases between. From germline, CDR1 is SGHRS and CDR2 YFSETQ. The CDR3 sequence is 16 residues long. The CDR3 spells CASSLGRGLLAETQYF. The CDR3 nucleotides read TGCGCCAGCAGCTTGGGGAGGGGGCTCCTCGCGGAGACCCAGTACTTC.

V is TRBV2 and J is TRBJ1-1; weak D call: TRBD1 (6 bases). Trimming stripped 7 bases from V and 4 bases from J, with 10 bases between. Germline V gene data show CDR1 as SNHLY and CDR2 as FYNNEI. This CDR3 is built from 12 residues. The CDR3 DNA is TGTGCCAGCATTAGGACAGCCACTGAAGCTTTCTTT. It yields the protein CASIRTATEAFF.

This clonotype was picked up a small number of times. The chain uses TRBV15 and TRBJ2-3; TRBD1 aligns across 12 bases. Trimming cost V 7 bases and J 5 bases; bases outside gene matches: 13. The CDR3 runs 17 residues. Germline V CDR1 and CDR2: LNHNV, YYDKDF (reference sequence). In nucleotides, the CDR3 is TGTGCCACCACCCAAGGACCAGGGGACAGGGGGCTAGATACGCAGTATTTT. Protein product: CATTQGPGDRGLDTQYF.

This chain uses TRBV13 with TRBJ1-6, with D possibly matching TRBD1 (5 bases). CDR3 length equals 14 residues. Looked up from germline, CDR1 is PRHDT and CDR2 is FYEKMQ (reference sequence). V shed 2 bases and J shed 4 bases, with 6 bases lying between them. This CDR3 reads CASSLQGYNSPLHF. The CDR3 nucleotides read TGTGCCAGCAGCTTACAGGGATATAATTCACCCCTCCACTTT. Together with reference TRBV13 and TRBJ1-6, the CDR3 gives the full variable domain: AAGVIQSPRHLIKEKRETATLKCYPIPRHDTVYWYQQGPGQDPQFLISFYEKMQSDKGSIPDRFSAQQFSDYHSELNMSSLELGDSALYFCASSLQGYNSPLHFGNGTRLTVT.

CDR3 coding DNA: TGTGCCAGCAGCCACGAGGGGACCACTAATGAAAAACTGTTTTTT. Translation: CASSHEGTTNEKLFF. The rearrangement links TRBV3-1 to TRBJ1-4, with D maybe TRBD1 (5 bases). CDR1 is LGHDT and CDR2 is YNNKEL in the germline V gene (reference sequence). This CDR3 contains 15 residues. V was clipped by 3 bases and J by 2 bases, with 10 bases between them.

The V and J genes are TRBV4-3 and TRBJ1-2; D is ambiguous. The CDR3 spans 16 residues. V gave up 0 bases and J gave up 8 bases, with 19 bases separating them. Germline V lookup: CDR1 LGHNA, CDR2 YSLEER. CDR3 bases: TGCGCCAGCAGCCAAGACTTCTCGGGGAGCCCAAGCGGCTACACCTTC. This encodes CASSQDFSGSPSGYTF.

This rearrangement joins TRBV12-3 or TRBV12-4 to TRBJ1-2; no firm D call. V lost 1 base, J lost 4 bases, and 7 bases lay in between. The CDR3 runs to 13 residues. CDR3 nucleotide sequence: TGTGCCAGCAGTTTAGGCACGGTCTATGGCTACACCTTC. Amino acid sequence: CASSLGTVYGYTF.

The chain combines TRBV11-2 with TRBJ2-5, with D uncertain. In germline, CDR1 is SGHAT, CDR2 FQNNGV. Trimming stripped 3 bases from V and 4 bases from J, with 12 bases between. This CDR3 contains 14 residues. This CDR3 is CASSFGGIGETQYF. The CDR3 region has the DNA TGTGCCAGCAGCTTTGGTGGAATTGGAGAGACCCAGTACTTC.

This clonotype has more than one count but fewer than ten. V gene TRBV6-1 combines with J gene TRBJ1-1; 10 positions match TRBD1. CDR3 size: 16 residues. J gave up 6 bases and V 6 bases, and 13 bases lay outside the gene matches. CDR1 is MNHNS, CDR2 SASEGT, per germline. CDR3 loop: CASRSRAGTGEAEAFF. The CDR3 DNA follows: TGTGCCAGCAGAAGCAGGGCAGGGACAGGGGAGGCTGAAGCTTTCTTT.

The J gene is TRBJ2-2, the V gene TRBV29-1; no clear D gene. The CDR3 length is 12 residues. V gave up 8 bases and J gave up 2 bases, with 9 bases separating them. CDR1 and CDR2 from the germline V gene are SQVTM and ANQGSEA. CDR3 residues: CSWTDNTGELFF. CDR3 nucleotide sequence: TGCAGCTGGACGGATAACACCGGGGAGCTGTTTTTT.

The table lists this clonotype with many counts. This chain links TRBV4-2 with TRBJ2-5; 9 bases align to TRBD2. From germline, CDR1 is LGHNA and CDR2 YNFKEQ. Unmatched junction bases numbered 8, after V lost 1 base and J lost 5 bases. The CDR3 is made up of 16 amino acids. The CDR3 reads CASSQGGGAGAETQYF. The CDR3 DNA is TGTGCCAGCAGCCAAGGCGGGGGGGCCGGCGCTGAGACCCAGTACTTC.

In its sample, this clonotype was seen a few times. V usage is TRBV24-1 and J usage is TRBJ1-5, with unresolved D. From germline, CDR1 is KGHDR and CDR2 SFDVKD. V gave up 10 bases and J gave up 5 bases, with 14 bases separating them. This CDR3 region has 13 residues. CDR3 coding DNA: TGTGCCACTTACTCCGGAGGATATCAGCCCCAGCATTTT. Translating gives CATYSGGYQPQHF.

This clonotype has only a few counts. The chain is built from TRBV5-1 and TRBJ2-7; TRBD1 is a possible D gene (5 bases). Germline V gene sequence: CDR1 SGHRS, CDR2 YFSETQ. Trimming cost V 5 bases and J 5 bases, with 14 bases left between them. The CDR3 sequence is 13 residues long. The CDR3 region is CASRFDSFNEQYF. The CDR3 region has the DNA TGCGCCAGCAGATTCGACAGTTTTAACGAGCAGTACTTC.

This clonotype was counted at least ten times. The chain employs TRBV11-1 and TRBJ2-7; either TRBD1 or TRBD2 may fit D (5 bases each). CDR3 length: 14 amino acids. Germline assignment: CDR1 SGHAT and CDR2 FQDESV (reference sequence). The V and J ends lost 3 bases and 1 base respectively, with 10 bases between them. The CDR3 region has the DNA TGTGCCAGCAGCTTGGGGGACCTATCCTACGAGCAGTACGTC. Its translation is CASSLGDLSYEQYV.

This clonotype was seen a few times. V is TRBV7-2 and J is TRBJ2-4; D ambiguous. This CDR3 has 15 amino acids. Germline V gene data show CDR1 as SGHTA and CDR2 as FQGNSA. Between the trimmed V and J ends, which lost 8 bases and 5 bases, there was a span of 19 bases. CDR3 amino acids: CASGFRSMGQNIQYF. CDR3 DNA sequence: TGTGCCAGCGGATTTCGGTCGATGGGTCAAAACATTCAGTACTTC.

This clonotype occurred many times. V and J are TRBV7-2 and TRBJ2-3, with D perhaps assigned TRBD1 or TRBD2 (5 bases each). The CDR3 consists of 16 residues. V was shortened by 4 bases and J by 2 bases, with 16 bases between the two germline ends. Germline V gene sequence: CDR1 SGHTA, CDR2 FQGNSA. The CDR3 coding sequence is TGTGCCAGCAGCTCCACTCCGGGACGTAACACAGATACGCAGTATTTT. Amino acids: CASSSTPGRNTDTQYF.

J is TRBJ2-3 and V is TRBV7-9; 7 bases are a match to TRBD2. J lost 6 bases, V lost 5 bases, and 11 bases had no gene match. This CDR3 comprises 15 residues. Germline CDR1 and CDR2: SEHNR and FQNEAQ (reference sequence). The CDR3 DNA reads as TGTGCCAGCAGCACGCCTCTGGGGAGGGGTGATACGCAGTATTTT. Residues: CASSTPLGRGDTQYF.

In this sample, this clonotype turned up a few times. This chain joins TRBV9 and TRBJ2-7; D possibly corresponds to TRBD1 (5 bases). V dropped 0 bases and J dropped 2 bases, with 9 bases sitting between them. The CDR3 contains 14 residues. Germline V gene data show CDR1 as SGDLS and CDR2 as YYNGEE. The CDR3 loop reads CASSVAPGTYEQYF. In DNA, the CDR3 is TGTGCCAGCAGCGTAGCCCCAGGGACCTACGAGCAGTACTTC.